These 18 T cell receptor beta chains originate from one sample sequenced in a study of Ad26.COV2.S vaccination and SARS-CoV-2 variants. Here immunoSEQ multiplex PCR was the method, and the copy in TCRdb shows in-frame clones only, minus some. The sample lists approximately 340,000 clones; approximately 81% were seen once. The treatment: around 19 received Ad26.COV2.S at low or high dose, single or two shots; about 5 received placebo; per-sample allocation not given. Day 63 after the first vaccine or placebo injection was the time point for sampling. Sequencing was performed on peripheral blood, taken in a trial of Ad26.COV2.S vaccine versus placebo. The receptors originated from a person between 18 and 59 years old who received the Ad26.COV2.S COVID-19 vaccine or a placebo.

This chain connects TRBV2 to TRBJ2-1; the match to TRBD2 covers 10 bases. Trimming removed 5 bases from V and 4 bases from J; junction bases left unmatched: 5. The CDR3 consists of 15 residues. Germline V gene data show CDR1 as SNHLY and CDR2 as FYNNEI. In DNA form, the CDR3 reads TGTGCCAGCAGTTCAAGCGGGGGGGCTTACAATGAGCAGTTCTTC. Translated: CASSSSGGAYNEQFF.

This chain connects TRBV6-5 to TRBJ1-5; tentatively, D is TRBD1 (5 bases). The CDR3 runs to 14 residues. Germline loops: CDR1 MNHEY, CDR2 SVGAGI. The V and J ends lost 5 bases and 1 base respectively, with 9 bases between them. The CDR3 spells CASSTSGSNQPQHF. The CDR3 nucleotides read TGTGCCAGCAGTACCTCAGGGAGCAATCAGCCCCAGCATTTT.

The CDR3, as DNA: TGTGCCAGCATGGACGGGGGGGCCTCGGGTACGCAGTATTTT. Its translation: CASMDGGASGTQYF. This chain links TRBV2 with TRBJ2-3; 8 bases are a match to TRBD2. The CDR3 runs 14 residues. CDR1 and CDR2 from the germline V gene are SNHLY and FYNNEI. The junction had 11 bases not matched to a gene; V was cut back by 7 bases and J by 8 bases. The full variable domain, with the rest looked up from reference TRBV2 and TRBJ2-3, is EPEVTQTPSHQVTQMGQEVILRCVPISNHLYFYWYRQILGQKVEFLVSFYNNEISEKSEIFDDQFSVERPDGSNFTLKIRSTKLEDSAMYFCASMDGGASGTQYFGPGTRLTVL.

The rearrangement joins TRBV4-1 to TRBJ1-2; TRBD1 matches 7 bases. The junction had 6 bases not matched to a gene; V was cut back by 1 base and J by 1 base. This CDR3 is 16 amino acids long. The germline gives CDR1 MGHRA, CDR2 YSYEKL. This CDR3 reads CASSQGTGGLNYGYTF. The CDR3, as DNA: TGCGCCAGCAGCCAAGGGACAGGCGGACTTAACTATGGCTACACCTTC.

The CDR3: CASTTLGREGMNTEAFF. The CDR3 region has the DNA TGTGCCAGCACCACTCTGGGCAGGGAGGGCATGAACACTGAAGCTTTCTTT. This rearrangement joins TRBV3-1 (or the pseudogene TRBV3-2) to TRBJ1-1; D may be TRBD1 (5 bases). This CDR3 comprises 17 residues. Per germline, CDR1 LGHDT and CDR2 YNNKEL (reference sequence). Trimming stripped 7 bases from V and 0 bases from J, with 21 bases between.

The chain links TRBV18 to TRBJ2-7; a possible D gene is TRBD2 (6 bases). This CDR3 region has 15 residues. CDR1 KGHSH and CDR2 LQKENI come from the germline V gene. V lost 0 bases and J 6 bases, leaving 15 bases between the germline ends. This CDR3 reads CASSPPGSGGTEQYF. As DNA, the CDR3 is TGTGCCAGCTCACCACCGGGATCCGGGGGTACCGAGCAGTACTTC.

The chain has TRBV4-3 and TRBJ2-5; TRBD1 matches 8 bases. The V segment lost 2 bases and the J segment 5 bases; nucleotides outside the gene matches: 4. The CDR3 spans 14 residues. Germline V CDR1 and CDR2: LGHNA, YSLEER. Here the CDR3 DNA reads TGCGCCAGCAGCCAACAGGGGGCGGGGGAGACCCAGTACTTC. It specifies CASSQQGAGETQYF.

This rearrangement joins TRBV19 to TRBJ2-7; D tentatively reads TRBD1 or TRBD2 (5 bases each). The V gene's germline CDR1 is LNHDA and CDR2 SQIVND (reference sequence). V was cut by 0 bases and J by 5 bases, with 11 bases left in between. CDR3 length equals 14 residues. The CDR3 DNA reads as TGTGCCAGTAGTATAGATGGGGGAAGGAACGAGCAGTACTTC. As protein: CASSIDGGRNEQYF.

This sequence joins TRBV7-2 and TRBJ1-3; possibly TRBD1 for D (5 bases). Germline V gene lookup returns CDR1 SGHTA and CDR2 FQGNSA. V was cut by 1 base and J by 0 bases, with 10 bases left in between. The CDR3 extends over 16 amino acids. The CDR3 DNA sequence: TGTGCCAGCAGCTTAGGTGGAGGGGCCTCTGGAAACACCATATATTTT. Protein sequence: CASSLGGGASGNTIYF.

The rearrangement uses TRBV27 and TRBJ2-7; a weak D match, TRBD2 (6 bases). V lost 6 bases to trimming and J lost 0 bases, with 12 bases between them. Germline V gene sequence: CDR1 MNHEY, CDR2 SMNVEV (reference sequence). The CDR3 runs 14 residues. The CDR3 bases are TGTGCCAGCAGCCCTGTAGCGGTCTCCTACGAGCAGTACTTC. Its protein product is CASSPVAVSYEQYF.

This clone turned up a few times. This chain joins TRBV6-5 and TRBJ1-4, with D maybe TRBD1 (5 bases). Between the trimmed V and J ends, which lost 6 bases and 8 bases, there was a span of 13 bases. The CDR3 is 13 residues long. Germline CDR1 reads MNHEY; CDR2 reads SVGAGI. The CDR3 DNA sequence: TGTGCCAGCAGGGGTCCTGGGGGGGAAAAACTGTTTTTT. It codes for CASRGPGGEKLFF.

This chain uses TRBV2 with TRBJ2-1; 11 bases fit TRBD2. V lost 5 bases and J lost 5; bases outside the gene matches: 2. Germline V gene data show CDR1 as SNHLY and CDR2 as FYNNEI. The CDR3 is 14 residues long. In DNA, the CDR3 is TGTGCCAGCAGTATGACTAGCGGGAACAATGAGCAGTTCTTC. The encoded protein is CASSMTSGNNEQFF.

This chain joins TRBV9 and TRBJ1-3, with TRBD1 matching 7 bases. CDR3 size: 16 residues. Germline V CDR1 and CDR2: SGDLS, YYNGEE. V dropped 3 bases and J dropped 0; count of bases not matched to a gene: 6. The CDR3 sequence: CASSGSDRSSGNTIYF. For the CDR3, the DNA is TGTGCCAGCAGCGGATCGGACAGGAGCTCTGGAAACACCATATATTTT.

The rearrangement uses TRBV5-6 and TRBJ2-3; a weak D match, TRBD2 (5 bases). In germline, CDR1 is SGHDT, CDR2 YYEEEE. This CDR3 spans 15 amino acids. V lost 4 bases and J 4 bases, leaving 16 bases between the germline ends. This chain's CDR3 is CASSLRTAPADTQYF. The CDR3 nucleotides are TGTGCCAGCAGCCTGCGGACTGCTCCTGCAGATACGCAGTATTTT. Supplemented by reference TRBV5-6 and TRBJ2-3, the full variable domain reads DAGVTQSPTHLIKTRGQQVTLRCSPKSGHDTVSWYQQALGQGPQFIFQYYEEEERQRGNFPDRFSGHQFPNYSSELNVNALLLGDSALYLCASSLRTAPADTQYFGPGTRLTVL.

The J gene is TRBJ1-1, the V gene TRBV7-8; D gene ambiguous. Germline V gene data show CDR1 as SGHVS and CDR2 as FQNEAQ. CDR3 size: 11 residues. V was shortened by 5 bases and J by 8 bases, with 9 bases between the two germline ends. The DNA for the CDR3 is TGTGCCAGCAGCCCCCGGACGGAAGCTTTCTTT. Protein product: CASSPRTEAFF. Based on the CDR3 plus reference TRBV7-8 and TRBJ1-1, the full variable domain is GAGVSQSPRYKVAKRGQDVALRCDPISGHVSLFWYQQALGQGPEFLTYFQNEAQLDKSGLPSDRFFAERPEGSVSTLKIQRTQQEDSAVYLCASSPRTEAFFGQGTRLTVV.

The genes are TRBV7-6 and TRBJ2-2, with 8 bases identical to TRBD2. The trim removed 4 bases at V and 1 base at J, leaving 5 bases unmatched. Germline V gene data show CDR1 as SGHVS and CDR2 as FNYEAQ. This CDR3 has 16 residues. The CDR3 is CASSSGLAGNTGELFF. The DNA for the CDR3 is TGTGCCAGCAGCTCCGGACTAGCAGGGAACACCGGGGAGCTGTTTTTT.

The V and J genes are TRBV7-9 and TRBJ2-7, with a possible D match to TRBD2 (6 bases). This CDR3 comprises 12 residues. Germline-derived CDR1 and CDR2 are SEHNR and FQNEAQ (reference sequence). Trimming took off 2 bases at V and 5 bases at J, with 7 bases between the two ends. In nucleotides, the CDR3 is TGTGCCAGCAGCTTAACGGGGGACGAGCAGTACTTC. This sequence encodes CASSLTGDEQYF.

The chain joins TRBV19 to TRBJ1-5; D is possibly TRBD1 (6 bases). The V end was cut by 6 bases, the J end by 5 bases, with 14 bases between. The CDR3 has 14 amino acids. CDR1 LNHDA and CDR2 SQIVND come from the germline V gene (reference sequence). The CDR3 DNA is TGTGCCAGTAGGAACTACAGGGACGATCAGCCCCAGCATTTT. Protein product: CASRNYRDDQPQHF.